This T cell receptor (beta chain) was sequenced in a study of blood T cell repertoires in COVID-19. Overall study: COVID-19 samples collected from the United States, Italy and Spain covered acute and convalescent phases. Sources were T cells, B-cell-depleted T cells, or PBMCs; the material itself was cDNA or gDNA.

Researchers sorted participants into cohorts using their self-reported clinical history. Original handling: Amplification of reference gene primers was used by the study to estimate nucleated cell counts. TCRdb's table, derived via immunoSEQ multiplex PCR, lists solely in-frame clones and lacks some. From that table come the V and J calls and clone size; the DNA was used to work out D and trimming. The data contain 350,000 to 550,000 clones, 87% of them singletons. V lost 3 bases, J lost 7 bases, and 11 bases lay in between. CDR1 and CDR2 from the germline V gene are SGHNT and YYREEE (reference sequence). The CDR3 loop spans 13 amino acids.

This chain connects TRBV5-4 to TRBJ1-5; D is ambiguous. The sample consisted of PBMCs or T cells enriched from blood (not recorded which). This TCR derives from a woman aged 18-35 years with acute COVID-19. CDR3 coding DNA: TGTGCCAGCAGCTCAGAGGGTGTCCAGCCCCAGCATTTT. It yields the protein CASSSEGVQPQHF.